The clone carrying this T cell receptor (beta chain) has a count of ten or more. The antigen is undetermined. The data were obtained in a study of read filtering for tumor transcriptome and immune sequencing. Overall study: Revised staging placed roughly 8 patients in R-ISS I, 15 to 20 in II, 6 or 7 in III. Transcriptome libraries were built from DNase-treated RNA. Findings of the study overall: Approximately 82% of IR-seq clonotypes had one read, totaling around 3.5% of reads; RNA-seq: roughly 76% and 46%. Dropping single-read clonotypes raised IR-seq and RNA-seq shared-clonotype correlation.

V was shortened by 7 bases and J by 0 bases, with 13 bases between the two germline ends. This CDR3 is 14 amino acids long. CDR1 is SQVTM, CDR2 ANQGSEA, per germline. The library was built from about 400 ng RNA with molecular barcoded adaptors for alpha/delta and beta/gamma chains. TCRdb analysed the reads with MiXCR anew, one entry per CDR3 protein. The sample lists 94,000 or so distinct CDR3 sequences; 9% to 15% were seen once. Sequences were obtained from a population of CD138-negative cells sorted from bone marrow. The genes are TRBV29-1 and TRBJ2-1, with D perhaps matching TRBD2 (5 bases). This receptor was taken from a donor at least 40 years old with multiple myeloma. As DNA, the CDR3 is TGCAGCGCAATAGCGTGGAGCTCCTACAATGAGCAGTTCTTC. It is translated as CSAIAWSSYNEQFF.